The TCR beta chain under discussion was sequenced for a study of blood T cell repertoires in COVID-19 (TCRdb year 2020). With regard to the full study: Samples from collaborators originated in the United States, Italy and Spain and spanned both the acute and convalescent phases of COVID-19. The material from the prospective study consisted of cDNA or gDNA derived from T cells, B-cell-depleted T cells, or PBMCs. Deeply sampled blood TCRbeta repertoires from subjects exposed to, actively infected with, or recovered from COVID-19 were included in the dataset. The sample metadata nearly always contained a de-identified subject ID, COVID-19 status, age in years and sex. The repertoires were released in a freely available public database intended as a resource for research on the immune response to SARS-CoV-2. The samples were drawn from the first 160 participants of the ongoing ImmuneRACE study and from some 1,300 subjects provided by 6 global collaborators. Where available, HLA class I and class II types were obtained from metadata supplied by the sample provider rather than from assay-based typing. On the study overall, not on this receptor specifically: The amount of clinical and demographic metadata varied by source and participant and was provided uncurated.

Concerning this clone itself: No cognate antigen has been identified for it. The germline gene is not matched at one end of the junction; a read error may be the cause.

Each collaborating institution followed its own protocols to collect whole blood in K2EDTA tubes. For TCRbeta analysis, collaborators shipped samples in one of three forms: frozen whole blood, isolated PBMCs, or DNA extracted from either of those sample types. From the cysteine up to the phenylalanine, the CDR3 has a length of 13 residues. The sequence is cut down to CDR3 DNA, 39 bases in frame from base 1. CDR1 SGHRS and CDR2 YFSETQ were looked up in the germline V gene. The immunoSEQ Assay, a bias-controlled multiplex PCR, was used to amplify TCRbeta CDR3 regions from genomic DNA. The original methods were these. Within the assay, amplification of reference gene primers was used to estimate how many nucleated cells each sample contained. Sequence reads were collapsed and filtered to measure the absolute abundance of every unique TCRbeta CDR3 rearrangement. Productive Simpson clonality was computed per sample as the square root of Simpson's diversity index over productive rearrangements. TCRdb carries this immuneACCESS record with in-frame sequences only. Its versions omit some clonotypes, under half of them owing to an unresolved V gene in the studies checked, with the rest unexplained. For V, J and clone size, that table is used; D and trimming come from the DNA. Counted in this sample were some 110,000 clones; roughly 82% of them appeared once. Approximately 5% of the sample belongs to the ten largest clones.

The sequenced material came from peripheral blood. This sequence uses TRBV5-1 and TRBJ2-3, with 7 junctional bases fitting TRBD1. This TCR came from a human donor in a cohort sampled during active COVID-19. The DNA sequence is TGCGCCAGCCAAGACTTAATGGACAGGTCTAAGCATTTT. This codes for CASQDLMDRSKHF. Supplemented by the reference TRBV5-1 and TRBJ2-3 proteins around the CDR3, the complete variable domain is KAGVTQTPRYLIKTRGQQVTLSCSPISGHRSVSWYQQTPGQGLQFLFEYFSETQRNKGNFPGRFSGRQFSNSRSEMNVSTLELGDSALYLCASQDLMDRSKHFGPGTRLTVL.